Described below is a single TCR beta chain sequence and its context. Assay used: immunoSEQ multiplex PCR; TCRdb lists only in-frame clones, some missing. This sample has around 15,000 clones, with more than 80% found just once. The V segment lost 3 bases and the J segment 1 base; nucleotides outside the gene matches: 12. This CDR3 has 17 amino acids. Germline CDR1 is MNHEY and CDR2 is SMNVEV (reference sequence). This entry comes from a study of OX40 agonist ivuxolimab in advanced cancers. As for the study in general: Prior therapy, whether anti-PD-1, anti-PD-L1 or anti-CTLA-4, was allowed, and under 50% had some. Two patients with cutaneous melanoma and one with hepatocellular carcinoma, three in total, showed partial responses.

Drawing of blood for sampling happened at baseline, at cycle 4 day 1, and at cycle 7 day 1. The sequencing used CD4+ or CD8+ T cells sorted from blood, collected in a trial of the OX40 agonist ivuxolimab. The TCR originated in an adult with an advanced solid tumor such as melanoma, head and neck, liver or kidney cancer. The genes are TRBV27 and TRBJ2-7, with 7 bases aligning to TRBD2. Here the CDR3 DNA reads TGTGCCAGCAGTTTTTGGGCCCCGGCTAGCGGTTCCTACGAGCAGTACTTC. Protein: CASSFWAPASGSYEQYF.